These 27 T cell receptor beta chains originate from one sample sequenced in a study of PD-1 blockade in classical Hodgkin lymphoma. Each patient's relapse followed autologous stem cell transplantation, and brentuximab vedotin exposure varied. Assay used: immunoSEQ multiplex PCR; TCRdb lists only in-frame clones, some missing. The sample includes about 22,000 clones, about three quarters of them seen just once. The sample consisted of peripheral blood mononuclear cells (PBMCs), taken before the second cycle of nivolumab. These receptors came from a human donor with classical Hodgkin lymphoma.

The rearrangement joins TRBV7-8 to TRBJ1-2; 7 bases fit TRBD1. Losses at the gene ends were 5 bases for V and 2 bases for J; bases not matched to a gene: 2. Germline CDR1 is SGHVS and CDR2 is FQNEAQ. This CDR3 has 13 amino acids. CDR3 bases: TGTGCCAGCAGCCCGGGACAGAACTATGGCTACACCTTC. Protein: CASSPGQNYGYTF.

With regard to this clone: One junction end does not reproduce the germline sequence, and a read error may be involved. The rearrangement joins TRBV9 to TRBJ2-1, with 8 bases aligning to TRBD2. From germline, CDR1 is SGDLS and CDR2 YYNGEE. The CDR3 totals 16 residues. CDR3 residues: CASSSEPAGGYHEQFF. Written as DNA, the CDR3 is TGTGCCAGCAGCTCCGAGCCCGCGGGAGGCTACCATGAGCAGTTCTTC.

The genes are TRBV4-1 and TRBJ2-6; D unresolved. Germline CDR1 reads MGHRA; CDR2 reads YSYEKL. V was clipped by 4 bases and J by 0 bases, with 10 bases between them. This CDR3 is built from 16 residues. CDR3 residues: CASSLSGISGANVLTF. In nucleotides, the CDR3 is TGCGCCAGCAGCCTGTCAGGTATCTCTGGGGCCAACGTCCTGACTTTC.

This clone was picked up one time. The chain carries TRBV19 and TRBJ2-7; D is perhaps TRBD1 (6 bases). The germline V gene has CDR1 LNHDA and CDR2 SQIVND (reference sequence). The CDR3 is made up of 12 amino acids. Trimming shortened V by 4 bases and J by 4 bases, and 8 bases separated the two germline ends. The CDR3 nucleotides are TGTGCCAGTAGTAGGGGGCCATACGAGCAGTACTTC. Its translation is CASSRGPYEQYF.

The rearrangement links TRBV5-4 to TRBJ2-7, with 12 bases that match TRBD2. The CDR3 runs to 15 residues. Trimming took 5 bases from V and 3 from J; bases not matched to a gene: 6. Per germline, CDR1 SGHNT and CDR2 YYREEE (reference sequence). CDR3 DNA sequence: TGTGCCAGCAGTCTAGGACTAGCGGGGTACTACGAGCAGTACTTC. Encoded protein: CASSLGLAGYYEQYF. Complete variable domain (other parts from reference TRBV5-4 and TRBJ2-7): ETGVTQSPTHLIKTRGQQVTLRCSSQSGHNTVSWYQQALGQGPQFIFQYYREEENGRGNFPPRFSGLQFPNYSSELNVNALELDDSALYLCASSLGLAGYYEQYFGPGTRLTVT.

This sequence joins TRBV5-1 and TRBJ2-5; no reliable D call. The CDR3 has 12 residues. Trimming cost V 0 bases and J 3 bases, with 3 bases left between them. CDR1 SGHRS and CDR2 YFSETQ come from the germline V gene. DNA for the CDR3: TGCGCCAGCAGCTTGGGAGAAGAGACCCAGTACTTC. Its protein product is CASSLGEETQYF.

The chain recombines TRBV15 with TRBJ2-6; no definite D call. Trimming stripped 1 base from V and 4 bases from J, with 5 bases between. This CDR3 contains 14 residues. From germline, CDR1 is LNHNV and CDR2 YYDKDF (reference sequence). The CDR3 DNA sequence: TGTGCCACCAGCAGAGGGGTCGGGGCCAACGTCCTGACTTTC. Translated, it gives CATSRGVGANVLTF.

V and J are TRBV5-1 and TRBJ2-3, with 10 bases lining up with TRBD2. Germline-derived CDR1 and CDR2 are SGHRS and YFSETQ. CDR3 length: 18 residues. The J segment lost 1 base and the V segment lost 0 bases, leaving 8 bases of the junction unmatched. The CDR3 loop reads CASSLGPSGSSGTDTQYF. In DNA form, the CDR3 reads TGCGCCAGCAGCTTGGGACCTAGCGGGAGTTCGGGCACAGATACGCAGTATTTT. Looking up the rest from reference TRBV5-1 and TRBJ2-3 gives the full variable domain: KAGVTQTPRYLIKTRGQQVTLSCSPISGHRSVSWYQQTPGQGLQFLFEYFSETQRNKGNFPGRFSGRQFSNSRSEMNVSTLELGDSALYLCASSLGPSGSSGTDTQYFGPGTRLTVL.

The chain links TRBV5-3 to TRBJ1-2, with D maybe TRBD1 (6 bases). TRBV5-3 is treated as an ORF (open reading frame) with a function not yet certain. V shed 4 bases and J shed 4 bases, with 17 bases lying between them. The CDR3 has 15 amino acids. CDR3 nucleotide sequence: TGTGCCAGAAGCCCCCCCCGACAGGCCTTCTATGGCTACACCTTC. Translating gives CARSPPRQAFYGYTF.

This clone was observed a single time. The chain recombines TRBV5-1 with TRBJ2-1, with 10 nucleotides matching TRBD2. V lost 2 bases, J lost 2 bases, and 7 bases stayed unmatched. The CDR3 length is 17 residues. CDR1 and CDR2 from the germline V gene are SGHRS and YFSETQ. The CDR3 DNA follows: TGCGCCAGCAGCTTCTACCCTAGCGGGAGCCCCTACAATGAGCAGTTCTTC. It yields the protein CASSFYPSGSPYNEQFF.

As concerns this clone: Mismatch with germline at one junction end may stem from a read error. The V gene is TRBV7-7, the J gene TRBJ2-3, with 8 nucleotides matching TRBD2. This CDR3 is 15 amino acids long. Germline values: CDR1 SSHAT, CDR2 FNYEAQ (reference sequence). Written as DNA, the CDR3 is TGTGCTAGCAGCCGTAGCGGGACCCTCACAGATACGCAGTATTTT. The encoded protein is CASSRSGTLTDTQYF.

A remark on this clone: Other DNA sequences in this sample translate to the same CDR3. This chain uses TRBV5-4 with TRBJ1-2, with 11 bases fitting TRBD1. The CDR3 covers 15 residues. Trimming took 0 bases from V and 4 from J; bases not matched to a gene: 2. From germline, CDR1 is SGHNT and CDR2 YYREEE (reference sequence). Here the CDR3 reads CASSLGDRGGYGYTF. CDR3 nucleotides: TGTGCCAGCAGCTTGGGGGACAGGGGGGGCTATGGCTACACCTTC. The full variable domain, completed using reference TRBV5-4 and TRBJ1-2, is ETGVTQSPTHLIKTRGQQVTLRCSSQSGHNTVSWYQQALGQGPQFIFQYYREEENGRGNFPPRFSGLQFPNYSSELNVNALELDDSALYLCASSLGDRGGYGYTFGSGTRLTVV.

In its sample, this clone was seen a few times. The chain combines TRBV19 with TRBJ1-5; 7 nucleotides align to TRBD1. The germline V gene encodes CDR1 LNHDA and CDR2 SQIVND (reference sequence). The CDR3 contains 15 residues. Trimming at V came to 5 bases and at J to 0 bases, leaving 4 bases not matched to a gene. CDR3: CASSQGQHSNQPQHF. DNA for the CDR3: TGTGCCAGTAGTCAGGGACAGCATAGCAATCAGCCCCAGCATTTT.

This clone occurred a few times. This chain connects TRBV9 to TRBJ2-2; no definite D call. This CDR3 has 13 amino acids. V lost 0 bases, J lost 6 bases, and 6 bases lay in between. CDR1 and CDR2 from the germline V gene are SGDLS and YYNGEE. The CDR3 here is CASSVGDSGELFF. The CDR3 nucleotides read TGTGCCAGCAGCGTAGGGGATTCCGGGGAGCTGTTTTTT.

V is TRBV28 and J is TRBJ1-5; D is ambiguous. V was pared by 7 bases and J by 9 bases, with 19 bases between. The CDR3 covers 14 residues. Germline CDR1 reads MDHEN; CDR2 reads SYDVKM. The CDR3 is CASKLVPSGRPQHF. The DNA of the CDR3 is TGTGCCAGCAAATTGGTCCCCTCGGGGAGGCCCCAGCATTTT.

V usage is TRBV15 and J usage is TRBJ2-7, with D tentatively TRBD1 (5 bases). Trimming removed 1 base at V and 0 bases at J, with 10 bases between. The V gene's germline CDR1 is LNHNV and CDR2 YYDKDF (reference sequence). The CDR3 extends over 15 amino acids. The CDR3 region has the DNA TGTGCCACCAGCAGAGCATTGGACACCTCCTACGAGCAGTACTTC. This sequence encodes CATSRALDTSYEQYF.

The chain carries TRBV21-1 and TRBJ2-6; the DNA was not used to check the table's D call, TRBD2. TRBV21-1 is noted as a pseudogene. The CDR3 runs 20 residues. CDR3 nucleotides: TGTGCCAGCAGCACCGGGACTAGCGGGAAAATTTACTCTGGGGCCAACGTCCTGACTTTC. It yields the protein CASSTGTSGKIYSGANVLTF.

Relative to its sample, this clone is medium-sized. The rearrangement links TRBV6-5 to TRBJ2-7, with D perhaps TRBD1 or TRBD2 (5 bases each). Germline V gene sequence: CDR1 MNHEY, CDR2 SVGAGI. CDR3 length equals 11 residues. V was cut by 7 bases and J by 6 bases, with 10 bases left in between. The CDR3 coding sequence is TGTGCCAGCAAGATGGGACCCGAGCAGTACTTC. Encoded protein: CASKMGPEQYF.

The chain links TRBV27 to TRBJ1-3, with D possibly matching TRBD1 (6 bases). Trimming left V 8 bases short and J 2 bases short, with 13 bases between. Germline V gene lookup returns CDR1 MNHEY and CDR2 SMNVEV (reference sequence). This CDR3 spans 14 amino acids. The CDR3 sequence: CASGRGGPGNTIYF. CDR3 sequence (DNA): TGTGCCAGCGGCCGCGGGGGGCCTGGAAACACCATATATTTT.

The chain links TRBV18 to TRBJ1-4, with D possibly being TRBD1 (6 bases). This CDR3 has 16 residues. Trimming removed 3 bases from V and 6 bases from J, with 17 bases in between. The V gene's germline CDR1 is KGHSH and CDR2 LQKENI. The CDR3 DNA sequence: TGTGCCAGCTCACCTTACCGACAGGCGGCAGATGAAAAACTGTTTTTT. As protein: CASSPYRQAADEKLFF.

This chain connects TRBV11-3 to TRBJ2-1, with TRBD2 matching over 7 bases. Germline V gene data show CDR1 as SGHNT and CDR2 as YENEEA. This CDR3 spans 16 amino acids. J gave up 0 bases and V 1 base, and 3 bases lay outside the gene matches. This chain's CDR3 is CASSLGREFSYNEQFF. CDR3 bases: TGTGCCAGCAGCTTAGGGCGGGAGTTCTCCTACAATGAGCAGTTCTTC.

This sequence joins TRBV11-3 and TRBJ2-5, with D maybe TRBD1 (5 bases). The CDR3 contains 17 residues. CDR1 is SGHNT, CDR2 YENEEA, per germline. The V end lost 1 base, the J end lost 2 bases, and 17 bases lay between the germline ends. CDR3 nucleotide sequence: TGTGCCAGCAGCTTAGCCATTCCAGGGATATCACAAGAGACCCAGTACTTC. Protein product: CASSLAIPGISQETQYF.

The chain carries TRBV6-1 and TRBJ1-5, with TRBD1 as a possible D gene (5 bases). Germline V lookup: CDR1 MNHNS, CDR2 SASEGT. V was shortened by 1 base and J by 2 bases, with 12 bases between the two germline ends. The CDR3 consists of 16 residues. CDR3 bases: TGTGCCAGCAGTGAAGGTCAGGGAAGAGGCAATCAGCCCCAGCATTTT. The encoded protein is CASSEGQGRGNQPQHF.

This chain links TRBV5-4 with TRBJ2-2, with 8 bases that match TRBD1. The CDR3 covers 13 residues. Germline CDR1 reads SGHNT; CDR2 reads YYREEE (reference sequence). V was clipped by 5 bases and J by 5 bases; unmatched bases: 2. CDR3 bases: TGTGCCAGCAGTCGACAGGGGACCGGGGAGCTGTTTTTT. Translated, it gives CASSRQGTGELFF.

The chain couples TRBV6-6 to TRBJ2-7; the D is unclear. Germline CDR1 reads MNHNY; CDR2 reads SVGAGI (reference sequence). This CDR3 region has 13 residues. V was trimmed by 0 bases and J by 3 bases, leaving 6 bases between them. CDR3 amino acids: CASSYSPVYEQYF. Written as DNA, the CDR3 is TGTGCCAGCAGTTACTCACCGGTCTACGAGCAGTACTTC.

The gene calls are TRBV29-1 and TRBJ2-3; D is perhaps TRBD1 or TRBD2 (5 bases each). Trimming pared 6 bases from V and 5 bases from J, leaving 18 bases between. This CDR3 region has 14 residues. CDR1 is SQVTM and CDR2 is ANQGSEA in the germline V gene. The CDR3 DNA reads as TGCAGCGTGTCAAAAGGACTGGGGGTAGATACGCAGTATTTT. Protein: CSVSKGLGVDTQYF.

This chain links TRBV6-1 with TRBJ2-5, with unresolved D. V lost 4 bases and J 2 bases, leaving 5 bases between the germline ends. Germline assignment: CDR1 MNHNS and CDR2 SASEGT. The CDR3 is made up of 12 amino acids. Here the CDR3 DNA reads TGTGCCAGCAGTGGGGGACAAGAGACCCAGTACTTC. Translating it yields CASSGGQETQYF.